This TCR beta chain was recorded in a study of blood T cell repertoires in COVID-19 (dated by TCRdb to 2018 to 2020). Notes on the research overall: Samples from collaborators originated in the United States, Italy and Spain and spanned both the acute and convalescent phases of COVID-19. The samples were drawn from the first 160 participants of the ongoing ImmuneRACE study and from some 1,300 subjects provided by 6 global collaborators. A de-identified subject ID, COVID-19 status, age in years and sex were almost always included in the sample metadata. A freely available public database, intended as a resource for researchers studying the immune response to SARS-CoV-2, is where the repertoires were released. The material from the prospective study consisted of cDNA or gDNA derived from T cells, B-cell-depleted T cells, or PBMCs. Deeply sampled blood TCRbeta repertoires from subjects exposed to, actively infected with, or recovered from COVID-19 were included in the dataset. Where available, HLA class I and class II types were obtained from metadata supplied by the sample provider rather than from assay-based typing. Broader findings and caveats from the paper: How much clinical and demographic metadata was included differed by source and by participant, and the metadata was provided uncurated.

Collaborating institutions collected whole blood in K2EDTA tubes following their own protocols. For TCRbeta analysis, collaborator samples were shipped as frozen whole blood, as isolated PBMCs, or as DNA extracted from either sample type. On this clone itself: Its antigen remains undetermined. The record has no base qualities; no much larger clone is one base away.

The immunoSEQ Assay, a bias-controlled multiplex PCR, was used to amplify TCRbeta CDR3 regions from genomic DNA. On the study's bioinformatics: Within the assay, amplification of reference gene primers was used to estimate how many nucleated cells each sample contained. To quantify the absolute abundance of each unique TCRbeta CDR3 rearrangement, sequence reads were collapsed and filtered. For each sample, productive Simpson clonality was calculated as the square root of Simpson's diversity index across productive rearrangements. TCRdb retrieved this table from immuneACCESS and kept in-frame rearrangements only. Not all clones are present; in checked studies, unresolved V genes account for under half, and no reason is known for the remainder. The D gene and trimming were derived from the DNA, and the V and J assignments and clone size from that table. A total of roughly 250,000 clones appear in this sample, about 68% of them only once. The top ten clonotypes cover 3% to 3.5% of the sample.

V lost 4 bases and J lost 4 bases, and the count of bases not matched to a germline gene is 13. For CDR1 and CDR2, the germline V gene lists SGDLS and YYNGEE. The cysteine opens and the phenylalanine closes a CDR3 of 17 amino acids. Only the CDR3 portion is preserved as DNA: 51 bases, with reading frame beginning at the first base. The clonotype was recovered from an elderly woman with acute or convalescent COVID-19. The sequenced sample consisted of peripheral blood. The V and J genes are TRBV9 and TRBJ1-2, with TRBD1 matching 10 junction bases. The CDR3 here reads CASSSSPTRTGGYGYTF. The DNA reads as follows: TGTGCCAGCAGCTCCTCCCCCACCAGGACAGGGGGCTATGGCTACACCTTC.